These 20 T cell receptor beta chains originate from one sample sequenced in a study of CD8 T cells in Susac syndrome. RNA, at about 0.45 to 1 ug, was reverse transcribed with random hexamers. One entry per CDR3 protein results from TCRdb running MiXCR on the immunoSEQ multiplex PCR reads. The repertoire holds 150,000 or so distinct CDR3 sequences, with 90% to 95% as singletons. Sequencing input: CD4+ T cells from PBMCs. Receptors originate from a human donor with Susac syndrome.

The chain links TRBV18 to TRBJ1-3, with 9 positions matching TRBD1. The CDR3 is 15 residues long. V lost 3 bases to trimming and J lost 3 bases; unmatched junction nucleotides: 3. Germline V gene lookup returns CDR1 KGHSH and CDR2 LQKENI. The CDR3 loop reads CASSPTGQGGNTIYF. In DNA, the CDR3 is TGTGCCAGCTCACCGACGGGACAGGGTGGAAACACCATATATTTT.

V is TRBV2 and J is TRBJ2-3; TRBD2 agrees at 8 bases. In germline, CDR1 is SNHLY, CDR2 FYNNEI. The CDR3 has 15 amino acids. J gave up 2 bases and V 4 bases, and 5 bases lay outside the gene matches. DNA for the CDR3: TGTGCCAGCAGTGGCCCGGGGGGGCCCACAGATACGCAGTATTTT. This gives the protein CASSGPGGPTDTQYF.

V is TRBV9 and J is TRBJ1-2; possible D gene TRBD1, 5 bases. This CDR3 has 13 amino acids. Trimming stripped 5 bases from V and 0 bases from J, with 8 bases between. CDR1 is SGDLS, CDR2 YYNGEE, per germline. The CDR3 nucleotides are TGTGCCAGCAGACAGGAAGCTAACTATGGCTACACCTTC. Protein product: CASRQEANYGYTF.

The CDR3 spells CASRSQGSTAYEQYF. CDR3 coding DNA: TGTGCCAGCAGGTCACAGGGATCTACTGCCTACGAGCAGTACTTC. The rearrangement uses TRBV28 and TRBJ2-7; D possibly corresponds to TRBD1 (6 bases). From germline, CDR1 is MDHEN and CDR2 SYDVKM. CDR3 size: 15 residues. The ends were cut back, 6 bases at V and 2 bases at J, with 17 bases in the middle. Full variable domain (remainder filled in from reference TRBV28 and TRBJ2-7): DVKVTQSSRYLVKRTGEKVFLECVQDMDHENMFWYRQDPGLGLRLIYFSYDVKMKEKGDIPEGYSVSREKKERFSLILESASTNQTSMYLCASRSQGSTAYEQYFGPGTRLTVT.

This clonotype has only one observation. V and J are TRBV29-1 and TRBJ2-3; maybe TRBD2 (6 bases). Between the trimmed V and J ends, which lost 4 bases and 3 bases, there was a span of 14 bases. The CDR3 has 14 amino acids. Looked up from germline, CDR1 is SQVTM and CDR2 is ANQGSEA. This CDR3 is CSVVSSGPTDTQYF. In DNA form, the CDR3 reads TGCAGCGTTGTGTCCAGCGGGCCTACAGATACGCAGTATTTT.

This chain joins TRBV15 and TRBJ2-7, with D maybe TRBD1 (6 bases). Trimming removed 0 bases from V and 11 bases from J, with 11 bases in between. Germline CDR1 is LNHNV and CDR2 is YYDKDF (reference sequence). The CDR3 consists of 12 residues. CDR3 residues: CATSRDRDNKYF. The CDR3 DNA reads TGTGCCACCAGCAGAGACCGGGACAACAAGTACTTC.

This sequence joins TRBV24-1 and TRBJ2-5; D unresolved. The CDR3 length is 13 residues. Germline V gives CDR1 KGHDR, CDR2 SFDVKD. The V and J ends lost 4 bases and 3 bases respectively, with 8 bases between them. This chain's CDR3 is CATSEGGEETQYF. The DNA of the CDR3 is TGTGCCACCAGTGAAGGTGGAGAAGAGACCCAGTACTTC.

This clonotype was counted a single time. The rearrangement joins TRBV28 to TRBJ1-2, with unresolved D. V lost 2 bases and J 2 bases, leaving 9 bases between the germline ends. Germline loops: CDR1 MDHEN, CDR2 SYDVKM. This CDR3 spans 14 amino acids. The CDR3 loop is CASSLAGKNYGYTF. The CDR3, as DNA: TGTGCCAGCAGTTTAGCGGGAAAGAACTATGGCTACACCTTC.

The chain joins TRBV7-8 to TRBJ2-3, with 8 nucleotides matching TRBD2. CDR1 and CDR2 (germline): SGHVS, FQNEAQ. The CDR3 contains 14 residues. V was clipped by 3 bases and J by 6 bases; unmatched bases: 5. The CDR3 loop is CASSFGLAFDTQYF. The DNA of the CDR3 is TGTGCCAGCAGCTTTGGACTAGCTTTTGATACGCAGTATTTT.

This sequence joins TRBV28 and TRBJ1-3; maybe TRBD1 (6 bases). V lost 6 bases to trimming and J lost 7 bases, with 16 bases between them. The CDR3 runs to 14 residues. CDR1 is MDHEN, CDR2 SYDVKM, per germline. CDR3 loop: CASSLGGPRNTIYF. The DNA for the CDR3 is TGTGCCAGCAGCCTCGGGGGGCCACGGAACACCATATATTTT.

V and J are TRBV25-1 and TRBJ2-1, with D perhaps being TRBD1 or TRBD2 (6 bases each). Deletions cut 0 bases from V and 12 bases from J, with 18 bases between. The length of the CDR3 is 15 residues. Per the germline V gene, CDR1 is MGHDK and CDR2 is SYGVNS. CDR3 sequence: CASSEYMGGGQGQFF. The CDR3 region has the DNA TGTGCCAGCAGTGAATATATGGGGGGCGGTCAGGGGCAGTTCTTC.

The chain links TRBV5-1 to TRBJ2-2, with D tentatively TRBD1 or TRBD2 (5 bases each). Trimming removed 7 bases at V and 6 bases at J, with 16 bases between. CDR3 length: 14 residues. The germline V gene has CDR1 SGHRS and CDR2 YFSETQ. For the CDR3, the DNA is TGCGCCAGCGGGGACCTAGGAAGTTCCGGGGAGCTGTTTTTT. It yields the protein CASGDLGSSGELFF.

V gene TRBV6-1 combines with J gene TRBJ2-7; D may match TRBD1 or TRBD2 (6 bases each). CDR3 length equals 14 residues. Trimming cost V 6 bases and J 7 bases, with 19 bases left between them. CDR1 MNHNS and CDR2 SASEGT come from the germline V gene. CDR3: CASRWERGAREQYF. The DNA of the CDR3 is TGTGCCAGCAGGTGGGAGAGGGGGGCGAGGGAGCAGTACTTC.

In DNA form, the CDR3 reads TGTGCCAGCAGTGTACTCCGGGACACTGAAGCTTTCTTT. Protein product: CASSVLRDTEAFF. The chain uses TRBV12-3 or TRBV12-4 and TRBJ1-1; D is ambiguous. Deletions cut 5 bases from V and 3 bases from J, with 10 bases between. The CDR3 length is 13 residues.

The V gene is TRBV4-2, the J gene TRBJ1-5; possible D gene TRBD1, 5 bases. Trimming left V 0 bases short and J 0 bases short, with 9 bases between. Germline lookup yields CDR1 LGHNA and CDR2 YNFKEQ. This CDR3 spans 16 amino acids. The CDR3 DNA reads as TGTGCCAGCAGCCAAGAGGCAGGGCATAGCAATCAGCCCCAGCATTTT. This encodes CASSQEAGHSNQPQHF.

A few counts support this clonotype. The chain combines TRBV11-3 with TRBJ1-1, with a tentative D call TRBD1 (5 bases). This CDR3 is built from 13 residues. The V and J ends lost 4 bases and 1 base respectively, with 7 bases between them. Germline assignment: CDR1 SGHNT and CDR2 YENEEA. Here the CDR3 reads CASSSRANTEAFF. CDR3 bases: TGTGCCAGCAGCTCCAGGGCGAACACTGAAGCTTTCTTT.

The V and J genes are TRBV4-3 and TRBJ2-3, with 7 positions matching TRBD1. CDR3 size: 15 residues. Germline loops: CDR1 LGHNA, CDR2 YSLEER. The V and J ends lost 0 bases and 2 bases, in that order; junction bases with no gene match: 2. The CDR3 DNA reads TGCGCCAGCAGCCAAGAAGGGACAGCCACAGATACGCAGTATTTT. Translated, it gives CASSQEGTATDTQYF.

The CDR3 coding sequence is TGCAGCGGACGAAAGGCGAACACTGAAGCTTTCTTT. It encodes CSGRKANTEAFF. The V call is TRBV29-1, the J call TRBJ1-1; D is unresolved. The CDR3 totals 12 residues. The V end lost 7 bases, the J end lost 1 base, and 10 bases lay between the germline ends. In germline, CDR1 is SQVTM, CDR2 ANQGSEA.

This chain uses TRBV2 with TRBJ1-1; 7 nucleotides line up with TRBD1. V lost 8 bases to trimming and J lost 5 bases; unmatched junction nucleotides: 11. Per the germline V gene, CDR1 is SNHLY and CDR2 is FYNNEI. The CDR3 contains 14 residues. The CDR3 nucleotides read TGTGCCAGCTCCCAATCGACAGGGCAGACTGAAGCTTTCTTT. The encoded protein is CASSQSTGQTEAFF.

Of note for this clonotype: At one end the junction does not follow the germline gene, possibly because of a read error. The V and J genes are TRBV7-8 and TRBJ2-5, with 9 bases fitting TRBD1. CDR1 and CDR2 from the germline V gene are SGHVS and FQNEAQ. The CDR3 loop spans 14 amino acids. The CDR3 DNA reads TGTGCCAGCAGCCAAGGGACAGGGCAAGGGACCCAGTACTTC. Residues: CASSQGTGQGTQYF.